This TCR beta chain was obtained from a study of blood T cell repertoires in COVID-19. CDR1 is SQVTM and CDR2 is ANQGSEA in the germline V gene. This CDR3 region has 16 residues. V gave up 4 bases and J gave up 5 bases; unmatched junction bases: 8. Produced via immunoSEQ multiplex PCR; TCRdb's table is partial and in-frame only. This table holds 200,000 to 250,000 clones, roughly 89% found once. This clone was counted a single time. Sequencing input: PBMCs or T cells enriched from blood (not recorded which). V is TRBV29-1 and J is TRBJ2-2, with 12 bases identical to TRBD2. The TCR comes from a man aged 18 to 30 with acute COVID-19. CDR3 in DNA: TGCAGCGTTGGATCTAGCGGGAGGGCCTCGACCGGGGAGCTGTTTTTT. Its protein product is CSVGSSGRASTGELFF.